This TCR beta chain was captured by sequencing in a study of blood T cell repertoires in COVID-19. As for the study in general: The study drew acute and convalescent COVID-19 samples from the United States, Italy and Spain. PBMCs, B-cell-depleted T cells, or T cells provided the cDNA or gDNA that made up the material.

Per the study methods: Estimates of nucleated cell counts were drawn from the amplification of reference gene primers. Sequenced by immunoSEQ multiplex PCR; TCRdb stores in-frame clones only, minus some. V and J calls and clone size are copied from that table; D and trimming were computed from the DNA. The table records just over 95,000 clones, roughly four fifths of them present only once. This clone has more than one count but fewer than ten. Germline CDR1 is MNHEY and CDR2 is SVGEGT. Between the trimmed V and J ends, which lost 5 bases and 0 bases, there was a span of 8 bases. The CDR3 consists of 13 residues.

This TCR was recovered from a man between 60 and 75 years old with acute or convalescent COVID-19. The rearrangement uses TRBV6-2 or TRBV6-3 and TRBJ2-7; D unclear. Sample: peripheral blood. CDR3 protein: CASSSLSSYEQYV. The CDR3 coding sequence is TGTGCCAGCAGTAGCTTAAGCTCCTACGAGCAGTACGTC.